Sequencing of this TCR beta chain was carried out in a study of blood T cell repertoires in COVID-19. Study-wide context: The United States, Italy and Spain provided the acute and convalescent COVID-19 samples. T cells, B-cell-depleted T cells, or PBMCs supplied cDNA or gDNA.

In the source study's methods: From reference gene primer amplification, estimates of nucleated cell counts were derived. Produced via immunoSEQ multiplex PCR; TCRdb's table is partial and in-frame only. For V, J and clone size, that table is used; D and trimming come from the DNA. Counted here are 55,000 to 70,000 clones, approximately 89% occurring once; the ten biggest clones make up over 6.5%. Germline values: CDR1 MNHEY, CDR2 SVGAGI. V gave up 2 bases and J gave up 4 bases, with 14 bases separating them. The CDR3 has 15 amino acids. The specimen was peripheral blood. V gene TRBV6-5 combines with J gene TRBJ1-1; D is unresolved. This TCR was sampled from a man aged 55-75 years with acute or convalescent COVID-19. CDR3 nucleotide sequence: TGTGCCAGCAGTTACGACCCGGGGAGGGCCACTGAAGCTTTCTTT. As protein: CASSYDPGRATEAFF.